Listed here are 19 T cell receptor beta chains from one sample, sequenced in a study of T cell responses to AZD1222 COVID-19 vaccine. Sequenced by immunoSEQ multiplex PCR; TCRdb stores in-frame clones only, minus some. The sample carries about 110,000 clones, roughly 89% recorded once. The input for sequencing was peripheral blood, taken on day 0 of AZD1222 vaccination. Receptors were obtained from an adult in good health.

The V gene is TRBV12-3 or TRBV12-4, the J gene TRBJ1-1; D not certain. The V end lost 6 bases, the J end lost 6 bases, and 8 bases lay between the germline ends. The CDR3 totals 11 residues. CDR3 in DNA: TGTGCCAGCAGAGACCGGGCTGAAGCTTTCTTT. This gives the protein CASRDRAEAFF.

This chain connects TRBV29-1 to TRBJ1-1, with 9 bases matching TRBD1. Germline trimming cut 6 bases from V and 7 bases from J; bases unmatched to any gene: 9. This CDR3 has 13 amino acids. CDR1 is SQVTM, CDR2 ANQGSEA, per germline. CDR3: CSVRWGQGYEAFF. CDR3 bases: TGCAGCGTCCGATGGGGACAGGGATATGAAGCTTTCTTT.

V is TRBV18 and J is TRBJ2-7; no clear D. Deletions cut 3 bases from V and 2 bases from J, with 5 bases between. Germline V gene sequence: CDR1 KGHSH, CDR2 LQKENI. The CDR3 runs 12 residues. The CDR3 region is CASSPQTYEQYF. DNA for the CDR3: TGTGCCAGCTCACCTCAGACCTACGAGCAGTACTTC.

The chain links TRBV29-1 to TRBJ2-3; the match to TRBD2 covers 8 bases. The V gene's germline CDR1 is SQVTM and CDR2 ANQGSEA. The CDR3 length is 13 residues. V lost 6 bases to trimming and J lost 3 bases; unmatched junction nucleotides: 5. The CDR3 DNA reads TGCAGCGTCGAGATAGCGGGAACAGATACGCAGTATTTT. Encoded protein: CSVEIAGTDTQYF.

This chain connects TRBV9 to TRBJ2-5, with D possibly matching TRBD1 (5 bases). CDR1 is SGDLS and CDR2 is YYNGEE in the germline V gene. The CDR3 loop spans 13 amino acids. The V end was cut by 7 bases, the J end by 5 bases, with 15 bases between. CDR3 sequence reads: CASSGLDMETQYF. The CDR3 DNA sequence: TGTGCCAGCTCAGGGTTGGACATGGAGACCCAGTACTTC. The full variable domain, its missing parts supplied by reference TRBV9 and TRBJ2-5, is DSGVTQTPKHLITATGQRVTLRCSPRSGDLSVYWYQQSLDQGLQFLIQYYNGEERAKGNILERFSAQQFPDLHSELNLSSLELGDSALYFCASSGLDMETQYFGPGTRLLVL.

The rearrangement uses TRBV5-5 and TRBJ2-5; 10 nucleotides agree with TRBD1. CDR1 SGHKS and CDR2 YYEKEE come from the germline V gene (reference sequence). The V and J ends lost 5 bases and 7 bases, in that order; junction bases with no gene match: 14. The CDR3 runs to 16 residues. The CDR3 loop is CASSPERGQGWGTQYF. Written as DNA, the CDR3 is TGTGCCAGCAGTCCGGAGCGGGGACAGGGGTGGGGGACCCAGTACTTC.

A remark on this clone: Germline is not matched at one junction end, which may reflect a read error. The gene calls are TRBV30 and TRBJ1-5, with TRBD1 identical over 7 bases. Per germline, CDR1 GTSNPN and CDR2 SVGIG (reference sequence). The CDR3 spans 13 residues. The CDR3 region is CVWSGQGNQPQHF. The CDR3 DNA sequence: TGTGTCTGGAGTGGACAGGGCAATCAGCCCCAGCATTTT.

This clone came up a few times. The genes are TRBV12-3 or TRBV12-4 and TRBJ2-5, with D perhaps matching TRBD1 or TRBD2 (5 bases each). CDR3 length: 13 residues. V was trimmed by 0 bases and J by 5 bases, leaving 7 bases between them. This chain's CDR3 is CASSLAGVETQYF. CDR3 in DNA: TGTGCCAGCAGTTTAGCGGGGGTGGAGACCCAGTACTTC.

The rearrangement uses TRBV28 and TRBJ1-4; a possible D gene is TRBD1 (5 bases). This CDR3 has 14 residues. From germline, CDR1 is MDHEN and CDR2 SYDVKM. V was trimmed by 4 bases and J by 4 bases, leaving 10 bases between them. This CDR3 reads CASSSTGINEKLFF. The CDR3 DNA reads as TGTGCCAGCAGTTCTACAGGCATTAATGAAAAACTGTTTTTT.

V and J are TRBV19 and TRBJ1-2; the match to TRBD1 covers 7 bases. V gave up 4 bases and J gave up 2 bases; unmatched junction bases: 7. This CDR3 is built from 15 residues. From germline, CDR1 is LNHDA and CDR2 SQIVND (reference sequence). CDR3 loop: CASSNPGTANYGYTF. In DNA, the CDR3 is TGTGCCAGTAGTAACCCCGGGACAGCAAACTATGGCTACACCTTC. The full variable domain, in which reference TRBV19 and TRBJ1-2 provide the parts outside the CDR3, is DGGITQSPKYLFRKEGQNVTLSCEQNLNHDAMYWYRQDPGQGLRLIYYSQIVNDFQKGDIAEGYSVSREKKESFPLTVTSAQKNPTAFYLCASSNPGTANYGYTFGSGTRLTVV.

The chain carries TRBV2 and TRBJ1-1; D might be TRBD1 (6 bases). V gave up 6 bases and J gave up 7 bases, with 9 bases separating them. This CDR3 region has 11 residues. Germline CDR1 SNHLY, CDR2 FYNNEI. For the CDR3, the DNA is TGTGCCAGCAGCGGACAGATTGAAGCTTTCTTT. This codes for CASSGQIEAFF.

V gene TRBV21-1 combines with J gene TRBJ2-2; the listed D gene, TRBD2, was not tested against the DNA. TRBV21-1 is termed a pseudogene. This CDR3 has 17 amino acids. The CDR3 DNA sequence: TGTGCCAGCAGCAAAGGGACTAGACCCGCGAACACCGGGGAGCTGTTTTTT. This encodes CASSKGTRPANTGELFF.

CDR3 sequence (DNA): TGTGCCAGCAATCGGGGGACTAACTATGGCTACACCTTC. It translates to CASNRGTNYGYTF. The chain combines TRBV6-5 with TRBJ1-2, with D perhaps TRBD1 (5 bases). This CDR3 is built from 13 residues. Trimming took off 7 bases at V and 0 bases at J, with 9 bases between the two ends. Per the germline V gene, CDR1 is MNHEY and CDR2 is SVGAGI.

The CDR3 spells CARLQTATNEKLFF. DNA for the CDR3: TGTGCCCGACTCCAGACTGCAACTAATGAAAAACTGTTTTTT. This rearrangement joins TRBV3-1 (or the pseudogene TRBV3-2) to TRBJ1-4, with unresolved D. The CDR3 loop spans 14 amino acids. Germline lookup yields CDR1 LGHDT and CDR2 YNNKEL (reference sequence). V was pared by 11 bases and J by 0 bases, with 13 bases between.

The rearrangement joins TRBV7-8 to TRBJ1-1; no clear D. Trimming left V 1 base short and J 3 bases short, with 15 bases between. In germline, CDR1 is SGHVS, CDR2 FQNEAQ. The length of the CDR3 is 16 residues. CDR3 region: CASSLEFGQDYTEAFF. The CDR3 DNA reads TGTGCCAGCAGCTTAGAGTTTGGGCAGGACTACACTGAAGCTTTCTTT.

The chain joins TRBV12-5 to TRBJ1-5; D may be TRBD1 (5 bases). The CDR3 is made up of 12 amino acids. From germline, CDR1 is LGHNT and CDR2 FRNRAP. Trimming stripped 6 bases from V and 7 bases from J, with 10 bases between. CDR3 sequence reads: CASGEGEQPQHF. The CDR3 DNA sequence: TGTGCTAGTGGCGAAGGGGAGCAGCCCCAGCATTTT.

This chain joins TRBV4-1 and TRBJ1-3, with D perhaps TRBD1 (5 bases). Trimming took 0 bases from V and 0 from J, leaving 9 bases between them. CDR3 size: 16 residues. Germline V CDR1 and CDR2: MGHRA, YSYEKL. This CDR3 reads CASSQEQAGSGNTIYF. The CDR3 region has the DNA TGCGCCAGCAGCCAAGAACAGGCGGGCTCTGGAAACACCATATATTTT.

The rearrangement uses TRBV19 and TRBJ2-5; D gene unclear. The CDR3 is 11 amino acids. V was pared by 5 bases and J by 1 base, with 2 bases between. Looked up from germline, CDR1 is LNHDA and CDR2 is SQIVND (reference sequence). The CDR3 region has the DNA TGTGCCAGTAGTGTCCAAGAGACCCAGTACTTC. Translation gives CASSVQETQYF. Full variable domain (remainder filled in from reference TRBV19 and TRBJ2-5): DGGITQSPKYLFRKEGQNVTLSCEQNLNHDAMYWYRQDPGQGLRLIYYSQIVNDFQKGDIAEGYSVSREKKESFPLTVTSAQKNPTAFYLCASSVQETQYFGPGTRLLVL.

The chain couples TRBV6-6 to TRBJ1-5; D possibly corresponds to TRBD1 (6 bases). This CDR3 has 15 residues. Germline V gives CDR1 MNHNY, CDR2 SVGAGI (reference sequence). V was shortened by 7 bases and J by 9 bases, with 22 bases between the two germline ends. The CDR3 DNA reads TGTGCCAGCACCTCACTGACAGGCACCCAGGGGCCCCAGCATTTT. This encodes CASTSLTGTQGPQHF.